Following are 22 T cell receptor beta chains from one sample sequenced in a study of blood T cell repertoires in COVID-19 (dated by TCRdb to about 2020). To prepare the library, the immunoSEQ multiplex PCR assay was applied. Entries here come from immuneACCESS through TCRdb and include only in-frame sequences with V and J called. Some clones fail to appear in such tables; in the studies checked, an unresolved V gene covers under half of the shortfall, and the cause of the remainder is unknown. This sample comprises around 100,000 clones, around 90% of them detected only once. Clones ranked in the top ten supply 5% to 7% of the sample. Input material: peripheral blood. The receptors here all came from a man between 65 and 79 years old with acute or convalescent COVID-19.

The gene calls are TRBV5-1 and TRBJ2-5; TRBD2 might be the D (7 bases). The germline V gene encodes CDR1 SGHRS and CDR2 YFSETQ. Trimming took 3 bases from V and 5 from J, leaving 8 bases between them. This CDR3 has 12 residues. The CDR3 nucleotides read TGCGCCAGCAGCTGGGGGGGCGAGACCCAGTACTTC. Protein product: CASSWGGETQYF.

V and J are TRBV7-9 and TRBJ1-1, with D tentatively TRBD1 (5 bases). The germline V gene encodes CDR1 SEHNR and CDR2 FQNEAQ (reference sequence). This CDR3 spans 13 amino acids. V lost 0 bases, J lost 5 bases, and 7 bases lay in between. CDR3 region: CASSLAYRTEAFF. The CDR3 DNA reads TGTGCCAGCAGCTTAGCCTACAGGACTGAAGCTTTCTTT.

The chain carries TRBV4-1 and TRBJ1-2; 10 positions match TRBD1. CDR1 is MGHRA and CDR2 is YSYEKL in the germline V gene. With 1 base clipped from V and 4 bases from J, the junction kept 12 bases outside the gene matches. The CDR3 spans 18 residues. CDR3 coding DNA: TGCGCCAGCAGCCAAGGTCGCATCGACAGGGGGCGATCCTATGGCTACACCTTC. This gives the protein CASSQGRIDRGRSYGYTF.

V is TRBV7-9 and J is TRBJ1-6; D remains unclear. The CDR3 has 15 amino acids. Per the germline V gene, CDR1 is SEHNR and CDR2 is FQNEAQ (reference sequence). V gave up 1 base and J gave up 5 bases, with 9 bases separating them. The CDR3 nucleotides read TGTGCCAGCAGCTTAGGACAAATTGATAATTCACCCCTCCACTTT. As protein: CASSLGQIDNSPLHF.

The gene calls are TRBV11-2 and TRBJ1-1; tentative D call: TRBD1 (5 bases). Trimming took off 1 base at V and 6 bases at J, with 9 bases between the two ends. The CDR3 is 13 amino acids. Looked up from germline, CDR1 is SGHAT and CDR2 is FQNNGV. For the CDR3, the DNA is TGTGCCAGCAGCTTAGGCGCGGGGCCTGAAGCTTTCTTT. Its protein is CASSLGAGPEAFF.

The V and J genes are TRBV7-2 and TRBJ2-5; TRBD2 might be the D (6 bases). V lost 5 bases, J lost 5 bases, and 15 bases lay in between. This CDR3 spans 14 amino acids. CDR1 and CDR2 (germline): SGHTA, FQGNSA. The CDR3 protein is CASSPSGAGETQYF. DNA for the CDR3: TGTGCCAGCAGCCCCTCCGGGGCGGGGGAGACCCAGTACTTC.

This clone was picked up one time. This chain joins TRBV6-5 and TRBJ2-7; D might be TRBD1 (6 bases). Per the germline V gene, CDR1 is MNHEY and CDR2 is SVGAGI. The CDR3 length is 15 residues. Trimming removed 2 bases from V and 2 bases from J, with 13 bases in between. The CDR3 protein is CASSYMGAQAYEQYF. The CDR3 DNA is TGTGCCAGCAGTTACATGGGGGCGCAGGCCTACGAGCAGTACTTC.

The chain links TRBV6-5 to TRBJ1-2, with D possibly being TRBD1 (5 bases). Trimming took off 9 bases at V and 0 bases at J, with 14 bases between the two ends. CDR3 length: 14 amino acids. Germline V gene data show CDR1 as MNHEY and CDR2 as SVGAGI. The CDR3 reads CASWQGRANYGYTF. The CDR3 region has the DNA TGTGCCAGTTGGCAGGGCAGAGCTAACTATGGCTACACCTTC.

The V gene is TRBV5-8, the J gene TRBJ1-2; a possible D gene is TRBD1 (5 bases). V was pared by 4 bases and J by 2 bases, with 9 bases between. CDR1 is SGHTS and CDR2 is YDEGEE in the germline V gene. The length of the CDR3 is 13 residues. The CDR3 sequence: CASSRRGNYGYTF. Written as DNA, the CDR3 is TGTGCCAGCAGCCGGCGGGGGAACTATGGCTACACCTTC.

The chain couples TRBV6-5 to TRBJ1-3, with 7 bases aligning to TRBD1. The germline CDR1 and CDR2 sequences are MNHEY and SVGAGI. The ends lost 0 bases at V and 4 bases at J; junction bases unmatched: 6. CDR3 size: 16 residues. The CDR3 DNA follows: TGTGCCAGCAGTTACTCGAATCAGGGGGTCGGAAACACCATATATTTT. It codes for CASSYSNQGVGNTIYF.

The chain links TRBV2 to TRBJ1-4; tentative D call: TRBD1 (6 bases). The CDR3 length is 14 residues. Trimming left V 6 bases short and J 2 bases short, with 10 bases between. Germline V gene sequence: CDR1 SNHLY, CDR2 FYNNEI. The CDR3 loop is CASRADSTNEKLFF. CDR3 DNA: TGTGCCAGCAGGGCGGACAGCACTAATGAAAAACTGTTTTTT.

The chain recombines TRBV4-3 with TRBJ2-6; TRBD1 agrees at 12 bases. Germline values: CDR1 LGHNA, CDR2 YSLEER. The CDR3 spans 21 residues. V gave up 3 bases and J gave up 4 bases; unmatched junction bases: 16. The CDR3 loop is CASSQFKIRGQGAQGANVLTF. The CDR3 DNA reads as TGCGCCAGCAGCCAGTTTAAAATTCGGGGACAGGGGGCGCAAGGGGCCAACGTCCTGACTTTC.

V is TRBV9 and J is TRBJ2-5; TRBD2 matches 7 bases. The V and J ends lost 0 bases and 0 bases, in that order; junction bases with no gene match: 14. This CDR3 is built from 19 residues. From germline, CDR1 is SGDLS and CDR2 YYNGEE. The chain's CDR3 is CASSVGYGGLSGDQETQYF. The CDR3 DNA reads TGTGCCAGCAGCGTAGGGTACGGAGGCTTAAGCGGGGACCAAGAGACCCAGTACTTC.

The DNA for the CDR3 is TGTGCCAGCAGCTTAGGCAGGGTCGAGACCCAGTACTTC. Amino acid sequence: CASSLGRVETQYF. The V and J genes are TRBV7-2 and TRBJ2-5; tentative D call: TRBD1 (5 bases). This CDR3 spans 13 amino acids. Trimming left V 1 base short and J 5 bases short, with 8 bases between. Germline V gene data show CDR1 as SGHTA and CDR2 as FQGNSA.

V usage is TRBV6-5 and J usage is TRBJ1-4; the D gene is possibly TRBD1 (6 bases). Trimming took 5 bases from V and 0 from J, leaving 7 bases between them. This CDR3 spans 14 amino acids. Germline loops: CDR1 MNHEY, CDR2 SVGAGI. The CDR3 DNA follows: TGTGCCAGCAGTAGGGGGTCAACTAATGAAAAACTGTTTTTT. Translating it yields CASSRGSTNEKLFF.

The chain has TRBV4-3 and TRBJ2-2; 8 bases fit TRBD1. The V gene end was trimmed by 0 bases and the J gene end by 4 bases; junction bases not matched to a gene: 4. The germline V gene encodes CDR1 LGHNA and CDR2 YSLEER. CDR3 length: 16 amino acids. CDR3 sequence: CASSQDVTGVTGELFF. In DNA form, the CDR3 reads TGCGCCAGCAGCCAAGATGTGACAGGGGTCACCGGGGAGCTGTTTTTT.

The CDR3: CASSFTREYGTDTQYF. In nucleotides, the CDR3 is TGTGCCAGCAGTTTTACGCGGGAGTACGGCACAGATACGCAGTATTTT. The V call is TRBV28, the J call TRBJ2-3; TRBD2 matches at 7 bases. The ends lost 3 bases at V and 1 base at J; junction bases unmatched: 7. This CDR3 region has 16 residues. The germline V gene has CDR1 MDHEN and CDR2 SYDVKM.

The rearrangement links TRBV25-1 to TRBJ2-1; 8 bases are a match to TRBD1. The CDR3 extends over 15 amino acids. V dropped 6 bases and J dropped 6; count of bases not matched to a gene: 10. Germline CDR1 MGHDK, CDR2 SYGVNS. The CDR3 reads CASSRSWDRFNEQFF. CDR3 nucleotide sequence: TGTGCCAGCAGCCGATCCTGGGACAGGTTCAATGAGCAGTTCTTC. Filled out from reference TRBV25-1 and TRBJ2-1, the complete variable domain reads EADIYQTPRYLVIGTGKKITLECSQTMGHDKMYWYQQDPGMELHLIHYSYGVNSTEKGDLSSESTVSRIRTEHFPLTLESARPSHTSQYLCASSRSWDRFNEQFFGPGTRLTVL.

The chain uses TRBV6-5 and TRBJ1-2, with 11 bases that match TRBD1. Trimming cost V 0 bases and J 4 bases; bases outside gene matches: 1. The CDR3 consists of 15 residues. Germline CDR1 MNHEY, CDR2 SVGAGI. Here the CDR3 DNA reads TGTGCCAGCAGTTACTCGGGGACAGGGGGCTATGGCTACACCTTC. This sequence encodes CASSYSGTGGYGYTF.

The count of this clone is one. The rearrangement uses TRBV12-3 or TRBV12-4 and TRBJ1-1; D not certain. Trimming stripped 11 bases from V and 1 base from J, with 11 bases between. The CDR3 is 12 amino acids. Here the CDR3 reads CAVREGNTEAFF. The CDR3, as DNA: TGTGCCGTCCGGGAGGGGAACACTGAAGCTTTCTTT.

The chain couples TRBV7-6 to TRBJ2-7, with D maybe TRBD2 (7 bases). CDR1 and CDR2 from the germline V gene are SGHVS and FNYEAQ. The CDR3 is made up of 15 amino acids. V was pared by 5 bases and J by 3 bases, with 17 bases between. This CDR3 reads CASSRGGGFNYEQYF. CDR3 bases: TGTGCCAGCAGCAGAGGGGGGGGCTTCAACTACGAGCAGTACTTC. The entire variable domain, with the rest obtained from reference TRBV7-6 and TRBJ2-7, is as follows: GAGVSQSPRYKVTKRGQDVALRCDPISGHVSLYWYRQALGQGPEFLTYFNYEAQQDKSGLPNDRFSAERPEGSISTLTIQRTEQRDSAMYRCASSRGGGFNYEQYFGPGTRLTVT.

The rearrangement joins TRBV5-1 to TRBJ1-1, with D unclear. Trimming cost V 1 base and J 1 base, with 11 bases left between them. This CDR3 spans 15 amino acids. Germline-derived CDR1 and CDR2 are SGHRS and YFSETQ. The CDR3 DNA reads TGCGCCAGCAGCTTGTTTCAACAGACGAACACTGAAGCTTTCTTT. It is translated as CASSLFQQTNTEAFF.